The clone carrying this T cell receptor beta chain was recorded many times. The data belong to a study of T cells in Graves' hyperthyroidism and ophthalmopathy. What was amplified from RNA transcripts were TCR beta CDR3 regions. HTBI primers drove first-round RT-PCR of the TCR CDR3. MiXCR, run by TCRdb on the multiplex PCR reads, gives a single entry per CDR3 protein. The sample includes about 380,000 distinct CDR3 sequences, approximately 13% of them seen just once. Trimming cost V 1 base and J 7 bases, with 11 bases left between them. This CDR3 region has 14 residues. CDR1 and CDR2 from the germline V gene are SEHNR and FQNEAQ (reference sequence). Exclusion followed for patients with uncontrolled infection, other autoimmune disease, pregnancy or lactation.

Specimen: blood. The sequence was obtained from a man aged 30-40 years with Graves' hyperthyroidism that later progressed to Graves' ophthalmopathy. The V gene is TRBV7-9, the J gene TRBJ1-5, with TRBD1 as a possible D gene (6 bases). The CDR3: CASSLGGPDQPQHF. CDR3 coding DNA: TGTGCCAGCAGCTTAGGGGGGCCCGACCAGCCCCAGCATTTT.